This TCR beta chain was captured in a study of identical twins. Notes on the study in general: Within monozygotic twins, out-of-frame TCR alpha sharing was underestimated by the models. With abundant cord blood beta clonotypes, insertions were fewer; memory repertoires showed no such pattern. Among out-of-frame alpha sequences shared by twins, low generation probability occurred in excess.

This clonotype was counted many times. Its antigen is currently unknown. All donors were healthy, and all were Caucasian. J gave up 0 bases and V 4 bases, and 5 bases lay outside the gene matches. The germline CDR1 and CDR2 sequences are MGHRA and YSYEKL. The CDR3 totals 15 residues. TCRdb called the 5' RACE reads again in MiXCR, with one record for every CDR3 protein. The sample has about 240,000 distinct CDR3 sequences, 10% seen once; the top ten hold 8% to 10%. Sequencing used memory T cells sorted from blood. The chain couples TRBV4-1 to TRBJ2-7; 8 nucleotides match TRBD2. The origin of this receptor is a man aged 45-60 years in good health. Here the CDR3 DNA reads TGCGCCAGCAGCCTAAGCGGGGGTCCCTCCTACGAGCAGTACTTC. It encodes CASSLSGGPSYEQYF.